This T cell receptor (beta chain) was documented in a study of response to subunit inactivated influenza vaccine. Whole-study results and caveats: The authors offered the suggestion that each seasonal influenza vaccination recruits few new T cells.

V was pared by 6 bases and J by 7 bases, with 13 bases between. CDR3 length: 12 residues. Germline V lookup: CDR1 GTSNPN, CDR2 SVGIG (reference sequence). A note on this clonotype: The antigen is not known.

Each CDR3 protein is one row after TCRdb ran MiXCR on the RT-PCR reads. The data hold a few hundred thousand distinct CDR3 sequences, with about 15% observed a single time. The sequencing here drew on PBMCs from blood, taken about 13 days after vaccination. The sequence was collected from a man aged 50-60 years who received an inactivated influenza vaccine. The chain couples TRBV30 to TRBJ2-1; D might be TRBD2 (5 bases). CDR3 region: CACRMRANEQFF. The DNA for the CDR3 is TGTGCCTGCCGAATGAGGGCGAATGAGCAGTTCTTC.